This T cell receptor beta chain was sequenced in a study of blood T cell repertoires in COVID-19. The CDR3 runs to 16 residues. Germline V gene lookup returns CDR1 SNHLY and CDR2 FYNNEI. V lost 5 bases, J lost 4 bases, and 6 bases stayed unmatched. TCRdb's copy holds only in-frame clones and misses some; the assay was immunoSEQ multiplex PCR. The sample records around 230,000 clones, approximately 78% being singletons. The source material was peripheral blood. The chain combines TRBV2 with TRBJ2-2, with TRBD2 identical over 11 bases. The receptor was derived from a woman aged 55-70 years with active or convalescent COVID-19. In nucleotides, the CDR3 is TGTGCCAGCAGTTTGAGACTAGCGGGGAGCACCGGGGAGCTGTTTTTT. This codes for CASSLRLAGSTGELFF.